This TCR beta chain was obtained from a study of regulatory T cells in long-lasting Graves disease. Documented time point: newly diagnosed GD, antithyroid drugs for less than 3 months. PBMCs were the source of the RNA used for TCR sequencing. Combining iRepertoire HTBI primers with Arm-PCR of CDR3 regions, the authors built TCR beta libraries. Each CDR3 protein gets one entry after TCRdb re-called the multiplex PCR reads with MiXCR. The sample holds 550,000 or so distinct CDR3 sequences, more than 10% seen once. The CDR3 sequence is 17 residues long. Germline lookup yields CDR1 SGHTA and CDR2 FQGNSA. Trimming took 4 bases from V and 4 from J; bases not matched to a gene: 11. This clonotype was detected ten times or more. These same data were also listed under a study on T cells in Graves' hyperthyroidism and ophthalmopathy.

The V and J genes are TRBV7-2 and TRBJ2-3; TRBD2 aligns across 10 bases. This TCR derives from a young woman with Graves disease. The sample in question was peripheral blood mononuclear cells (PBMCs), obtained at new diagnosis, from a patient treated with antithyroid drugs. CDR3 sequence (DNA): TGTGCCAGCAGCTCTGCCCACGGGACTAGCGAATCAGATACGCAGTATTTT. It translates to CASSSAHGTSESDTQYF.